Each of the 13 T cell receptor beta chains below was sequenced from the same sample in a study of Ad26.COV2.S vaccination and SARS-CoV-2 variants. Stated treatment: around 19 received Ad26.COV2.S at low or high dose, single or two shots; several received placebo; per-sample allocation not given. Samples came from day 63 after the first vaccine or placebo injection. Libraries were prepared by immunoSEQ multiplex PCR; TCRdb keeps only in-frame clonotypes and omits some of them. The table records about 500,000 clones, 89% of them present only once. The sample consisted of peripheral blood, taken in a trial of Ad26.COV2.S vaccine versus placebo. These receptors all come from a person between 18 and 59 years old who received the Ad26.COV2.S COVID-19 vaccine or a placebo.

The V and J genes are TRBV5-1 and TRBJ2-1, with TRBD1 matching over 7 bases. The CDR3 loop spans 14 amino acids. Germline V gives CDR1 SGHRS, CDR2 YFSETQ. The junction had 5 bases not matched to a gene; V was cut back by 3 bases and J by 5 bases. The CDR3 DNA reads TGCGCCAGCAGCTACCGACAGGGTGACAATGAGCAGTTCTTC. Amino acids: CASSYRQGDNEQFF.

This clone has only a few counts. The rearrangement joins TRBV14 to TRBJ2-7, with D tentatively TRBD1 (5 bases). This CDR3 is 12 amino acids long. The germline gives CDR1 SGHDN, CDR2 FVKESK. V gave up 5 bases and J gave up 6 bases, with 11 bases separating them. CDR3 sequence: CASSAQGSEQYF. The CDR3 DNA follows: TGTGCCAGCAGCGCCCAGGGTAGCGAGCAGTACTTC.

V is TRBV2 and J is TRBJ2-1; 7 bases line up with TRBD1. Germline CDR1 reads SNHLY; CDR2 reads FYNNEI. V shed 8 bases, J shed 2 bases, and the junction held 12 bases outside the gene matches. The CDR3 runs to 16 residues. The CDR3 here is CASEGQLLPTYNEQFF. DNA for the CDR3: TGTGCCAGCGAGGGACAGCTGTTACCGACCTACAATGAGCAGTTCTTC.

CDR3 residues: CASGTQGPSIQYF. The CDR3 DNA reads TGTGCCAGCGGAACCCAGGGACCGAGCATTCAGTACTTC. The chain has TRBV12-3 or TRBV12-4 and TRBJ2-4; D assignment may be TRBD1 or TRBD2 (5 bases each). V shed 8 bases and J shed 9 bases, with 17 bases lying between them. The CDR3 length is 13 residues.

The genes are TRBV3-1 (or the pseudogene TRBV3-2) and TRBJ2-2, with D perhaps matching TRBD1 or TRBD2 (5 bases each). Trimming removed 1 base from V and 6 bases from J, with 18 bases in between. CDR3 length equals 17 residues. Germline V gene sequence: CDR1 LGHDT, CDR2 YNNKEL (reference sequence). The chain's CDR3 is CASSQALWGRGSGELFF. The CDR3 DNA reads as TGTGCCAGCAGCCAAGCCCTTTGGGGCCGGGGTTCCGGGGAGCTGTTTTTT.

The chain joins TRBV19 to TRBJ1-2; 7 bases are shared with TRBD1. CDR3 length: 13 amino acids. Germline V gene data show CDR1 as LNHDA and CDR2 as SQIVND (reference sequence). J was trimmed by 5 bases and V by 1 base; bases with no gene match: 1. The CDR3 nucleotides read TGTGCCAGTAGTATAGTGACAGGGTATGGCTACACCTTC. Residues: CASSIVTGYGYTF.

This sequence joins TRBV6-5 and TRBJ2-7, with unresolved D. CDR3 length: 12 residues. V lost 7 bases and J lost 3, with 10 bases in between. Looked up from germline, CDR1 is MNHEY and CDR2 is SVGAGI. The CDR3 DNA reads TGTGCCAGCACCCAGAAGGTCTACGAGCAGTACTTC. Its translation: CASTQKVYEQYF.

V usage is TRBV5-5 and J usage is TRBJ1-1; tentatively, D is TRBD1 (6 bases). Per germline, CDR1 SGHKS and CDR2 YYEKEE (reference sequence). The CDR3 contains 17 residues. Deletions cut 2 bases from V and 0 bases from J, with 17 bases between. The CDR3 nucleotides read TGTGCCAGCAGCTTAACAGGGACCACGTCCTTGAACACTGAAGCTTTCTTT. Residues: CASSLTGTTSLNTEAFF.

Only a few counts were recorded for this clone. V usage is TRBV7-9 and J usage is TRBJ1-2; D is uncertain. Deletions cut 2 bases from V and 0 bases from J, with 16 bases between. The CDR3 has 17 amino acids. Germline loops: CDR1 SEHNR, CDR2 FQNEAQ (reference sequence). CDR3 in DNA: TGTGCCAGCAGCTTACTGCAAACGAGTAAGACTAACTATGGCTACACCTTC. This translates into CASSLLQTSKTNYGYTF.

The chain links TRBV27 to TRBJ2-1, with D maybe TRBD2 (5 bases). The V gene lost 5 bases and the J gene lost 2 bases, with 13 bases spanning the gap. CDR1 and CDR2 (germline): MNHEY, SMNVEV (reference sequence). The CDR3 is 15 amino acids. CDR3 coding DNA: TGTGCCAGCAGTCCCCCGGGGAAAGCCTACAATGAGCAGTTCTTC. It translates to CASSPPGKAYNEQFF.

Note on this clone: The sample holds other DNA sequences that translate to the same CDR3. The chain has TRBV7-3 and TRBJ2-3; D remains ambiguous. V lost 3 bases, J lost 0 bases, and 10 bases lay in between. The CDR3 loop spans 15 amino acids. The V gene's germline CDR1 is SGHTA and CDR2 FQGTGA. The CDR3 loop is CASSLIGGSTDTQYF. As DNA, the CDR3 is TGTGCCAGCAGCTTGATAGGTGGAAGCACAGATACGCAGTATTTT.

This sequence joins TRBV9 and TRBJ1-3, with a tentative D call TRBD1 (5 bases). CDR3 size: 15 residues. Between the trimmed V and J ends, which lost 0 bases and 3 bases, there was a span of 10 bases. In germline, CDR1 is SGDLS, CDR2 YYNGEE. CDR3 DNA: TGTGCCAGCAGCGTAGCTGGGGCCGGTGGAAACACCATATATTTT. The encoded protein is CASSVAGAGGNTIYF.

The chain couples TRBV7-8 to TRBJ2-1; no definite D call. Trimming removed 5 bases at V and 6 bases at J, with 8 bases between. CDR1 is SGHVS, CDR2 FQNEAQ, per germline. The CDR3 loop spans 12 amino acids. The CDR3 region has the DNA TGTGCCAGCAGCCAAGCTTTCAATGAGCAGTTCTTC. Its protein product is CASSQAFNEQFF.